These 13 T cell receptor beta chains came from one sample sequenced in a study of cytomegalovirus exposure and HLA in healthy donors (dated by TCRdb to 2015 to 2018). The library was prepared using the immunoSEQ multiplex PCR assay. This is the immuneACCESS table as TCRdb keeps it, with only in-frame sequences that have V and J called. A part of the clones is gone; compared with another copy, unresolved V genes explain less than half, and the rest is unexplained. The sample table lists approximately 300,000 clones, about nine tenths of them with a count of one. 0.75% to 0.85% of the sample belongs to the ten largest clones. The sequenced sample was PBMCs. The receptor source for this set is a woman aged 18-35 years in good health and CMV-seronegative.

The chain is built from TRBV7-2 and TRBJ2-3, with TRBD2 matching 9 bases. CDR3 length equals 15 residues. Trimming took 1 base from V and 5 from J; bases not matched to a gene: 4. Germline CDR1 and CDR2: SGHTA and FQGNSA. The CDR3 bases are TGTGCCAGCAGCTTAGTAGGACTAGCGATAGATACGCAGTATTTT. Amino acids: CASSLVGLAIDTQYF.

In DNA form, the CDR3 reads TGTGCCAGCAGCGATAATCCGGGACTCAAAGAGACCCAGTACTTC. It yields the protein CASSDNPGLKETQYF. The J gene is TRBJ2-5, the V gene TRBV7-9, with D possibly TRBD2 on 6 matching bases. Germline CDR1 reads SEHNR; CDR2 reads FQNEAQ (reference sequence). The V and J ends lost 5 bases and 3 bases respectively, with 16 bases between them. The CDR3 contains 15 residues.

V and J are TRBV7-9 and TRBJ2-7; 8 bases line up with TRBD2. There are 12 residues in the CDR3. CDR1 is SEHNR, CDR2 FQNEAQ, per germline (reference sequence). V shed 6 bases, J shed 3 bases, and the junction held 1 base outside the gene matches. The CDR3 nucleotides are TGTGCCAGCAGGAGCGGGAGCTACGAGCAGTACTTC. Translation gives CASRSGSYEQYF.

The CDR3 nucleotides read TGTGCCAGCAGTTTAAGGGGGAACAATCAGCCCCAGCATTTT. It codes for CASSLRGNNQPQHF. V gene TRBV28 combines with J gene TRBJ1-5, with D perhaps TRBD1 (6 bases). With 2 bases removed from V and 3 bases from J, the gap between germline ends came to 8 bases. There are 14 residues in the CDR3. CDR1 is MDHEN and CDR2 is SYDVKM in the germline V gene.

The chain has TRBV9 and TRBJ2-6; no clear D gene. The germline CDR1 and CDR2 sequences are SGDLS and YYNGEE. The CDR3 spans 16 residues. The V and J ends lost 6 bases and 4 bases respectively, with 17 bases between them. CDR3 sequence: CASTPLSGSGANVLTF. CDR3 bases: TGTGCCAGCACCCCCTTGTCGGGTTCAGGGGCCAACGTCCTGACTTTC.

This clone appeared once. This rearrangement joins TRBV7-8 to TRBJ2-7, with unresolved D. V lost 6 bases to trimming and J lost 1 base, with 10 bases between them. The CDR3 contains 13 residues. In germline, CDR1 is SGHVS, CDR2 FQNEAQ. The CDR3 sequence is CASSAGGSYEQYF. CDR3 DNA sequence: TGTGCCAGCAGTGCCGGCGGTTCCTACGAGCAGTACTTC.

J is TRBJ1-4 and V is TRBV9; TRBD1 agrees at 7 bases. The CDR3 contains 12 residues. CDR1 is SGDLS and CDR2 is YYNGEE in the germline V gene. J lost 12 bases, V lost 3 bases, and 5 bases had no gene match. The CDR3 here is CASSGDSGELFF. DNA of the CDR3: TGTGCCAGCAGCGGGGACAGCGGCGAACTGTTTTTT.

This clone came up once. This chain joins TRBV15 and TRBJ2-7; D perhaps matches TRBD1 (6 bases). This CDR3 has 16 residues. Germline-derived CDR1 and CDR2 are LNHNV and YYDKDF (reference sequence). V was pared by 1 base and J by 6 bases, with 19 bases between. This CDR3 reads CATSRGATAGVAEQYF. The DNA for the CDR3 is TGTGCCACCAGCAGAGGGGCGACGGCAGGGGTAGCCGAGCAGTACTTC.

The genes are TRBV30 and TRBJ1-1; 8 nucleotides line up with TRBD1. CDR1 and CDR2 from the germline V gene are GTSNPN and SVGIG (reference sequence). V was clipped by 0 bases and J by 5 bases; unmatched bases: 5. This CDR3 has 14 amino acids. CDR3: CAWSVQGEGTEAFF. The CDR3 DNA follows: TGTGCCTGGAGTGTACAGGGGGAGGGGACTGAAGCTTTCTTT.

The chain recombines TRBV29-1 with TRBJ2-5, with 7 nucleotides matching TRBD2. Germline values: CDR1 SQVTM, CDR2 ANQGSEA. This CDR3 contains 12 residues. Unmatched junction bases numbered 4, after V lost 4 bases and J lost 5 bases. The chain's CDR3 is CSVGEGGETQYF. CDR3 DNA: TGCAGCGTTGGGGAGGGTGGGGAGACCCAGTACTTC.

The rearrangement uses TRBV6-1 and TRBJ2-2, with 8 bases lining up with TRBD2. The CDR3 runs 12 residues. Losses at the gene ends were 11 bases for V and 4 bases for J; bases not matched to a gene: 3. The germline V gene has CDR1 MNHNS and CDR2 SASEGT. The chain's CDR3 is CAGLAGTGELFF. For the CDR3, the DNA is TGTGCCGGCCTAGCGGGCACCGGGGAGCTGTTTTTT.

CDR3: CASSQAYSDEQYF. CDR3 nucleotides: TGCGCCAGCAGCCAAGCCTACAGTGACGAGCAGTACTTC. The chain couples TRBV4-1 to TRBJ2-7; D is ambiguous. Germline CDR1 reads MGHRA; CDR2 reads YSYEKL. This CDR3 region has 13 residues. Trimming left V 1 base short and J 5 bases short, with 9 bases between.

CDR3: CAIPSVAATNTGELFF. The CDR3 DNA is TGTGCCATCCCCAGCGTAGCGGCAACGAACACCGGGGAGCTGTTTTTT. The chain combines TRBV15 with TRBJ2-2; perhaps TRBD2 as D (6 bases). The germline V and J ends were trimmed by 10 bases and 0 bases, with 18 bases remaining between them. Germline V CDR1 and CDR2: LNHNV, YYDKDF (reference sequence). This CDR3 is 16 amino acids long. Together with reference TRBV15 and TRBJ2-2, the CDR3 gives the full variable domain: DAMVIQNPRYQVTQFGKPVTLSCSQTLNHNVMYWYQQKSSQAPKLLFHYYDKDFNNEADTPDNFQSRRPNTSFCFLDIRSPGLGDTAMYLCAIPSVAATNTGELFFGEGSRLTVL.